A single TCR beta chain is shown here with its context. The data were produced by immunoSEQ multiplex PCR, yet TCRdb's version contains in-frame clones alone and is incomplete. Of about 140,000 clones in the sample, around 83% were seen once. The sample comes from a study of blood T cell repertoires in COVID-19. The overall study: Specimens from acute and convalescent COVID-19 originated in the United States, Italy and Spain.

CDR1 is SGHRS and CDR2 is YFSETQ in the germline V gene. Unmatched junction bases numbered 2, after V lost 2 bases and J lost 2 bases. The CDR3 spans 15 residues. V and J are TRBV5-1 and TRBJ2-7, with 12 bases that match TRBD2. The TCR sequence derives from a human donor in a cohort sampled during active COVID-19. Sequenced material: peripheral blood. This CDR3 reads CASSLRLAGAYEQYF. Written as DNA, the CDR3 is TGCGCCAGCAGCTTACGACTAGCGGGGGCCTACGAGCAGTACTTC. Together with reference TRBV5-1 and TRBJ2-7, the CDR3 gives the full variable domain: KAGVTQTPRYLIKTRGQQVTLSCSPISGHRSVSWYQQTPGQGLQFLFEYFSETQRNKGNFPGRFSGRQFSNSRSEMNVSTLELGDSALYLCASSLRLAGAYEQYFGPGTRLTVT.